A selection of T cell receptor beta chains follows, all from one sample in a study of T cells in Graves' hyperthyroidism and ophthalmopathy. TCRdb passed the multiplex PCR reads through MiXCR, listing each CDR3 protein once. The sample shows approximately 430,000 distinct CDR3 sequences, approximately 14% of them seen only once. The source material was blood. The receptors were gathered from a woman between 18 and 30 years old with Graves' hyperthyroidism. Both conserved end residues are part of each CDR3. Each record gives: CDR3 length, V gene, clone size, J gene, CDR3 protein. Size is omitted from some rows. Given values are once, few, many or a class for expanded clones.

15	TRBV27	few	TRBJ1-3	CASSLGQNSGNTIYF
14	TRBV10-1	many	TRBJ2-1	CASSDRGQSNEQFF
15	TRBV7-9	-	TRBJ2-5	CASSQDRVAQETQYF
15	TRBV6-5	many	TRBJ1-2	CASSYSNLQRDGYTF
12	TRBV6-1	-	TRBJ1-1	CASSRDRSWAFF
15	TRBV28	many	TRBJ2-1	CASSLVAGGEGEQFF
16	TRBV28	many	TRBJ2-3	CATRGYTAGTTDTQYF
15	TRBV3-1	many	TRBJ2-7	CASSQAWRGTYEQYF
11	TRBV11-2	many	TRBJ1-2	CASSRGYGYTF
17	TRBV19	-	TRBJ1-1	CASSSLFGTGGHTEAFF
16	TRBV28	many	TRBJ1-2	CASSTEPGQSYYGYTF
14	TRBV7-8	few	TRBJ2-1	CASSSPGGANEQFF
12	TRBV4-1	-	TRBJ2-1	CASSQGTNEQFF
10	TRBV20-1	many	TRBJ1-4	CSARGEKLFF
15	TRBV5-1	many	TRBJ2-2	CASRDRLANTGELFF
17	TRBV11-2	many	TRBJ2-1	CASSTGGGTSGGNEQFF
16	TRBV4-3	few	TRBJ2-1	CASSQDITSSYNEQFF
14	TRBV2	many	TRBJ1-5	CASSEDTVYQPQHF
16	TRBV12-3/TRBV12-4	-	TRBJ1-2	CASSQEGQERGYGYTF
16	TRBV7-2	-	TRBJ2-3	CASSLGVAGGADTQYF
13	TRBV5-1	many	TRBJ2-1	CASSLEIGDEQFF
15	TRBV10-3	-	TRBJ2-1	CAISEGGRAADEQFF
14	TRBV7-9	many	TRBJ2-5	CASSLVLRQETQYF
16	TRBV12-3/TRBV12-4	many	TRBJ2-2	CASSFWTGTLTGELFF
15	TRBV28	few	TRBJ2-3	CASSSPGAFTDTQYF
14	TRBV6-1	few	TRBJ2-2	CASISPSVAGELFF
13	TRBV7-9	-	TRBJ2-1	CASRNRDYNEQFF
16	TRBV6-2/TRBV6-3	many	TRBJ1-1	CASSYRSGTKNTEAFF
15	TRBV5-1	many	TRBJ1-1	CASSLGPTVNTEAFF
13	TRBV20-1	many	TRBJ2-5	CSARGQGRKTQYF
16	TRBV7-3	-	TRBJ2-1	CASSLMLAGLGNEQFF
13	TRBV29-1	-	TRBJ2-7	CSVVGGGAYEQYF
12	TRBV7-8	many	TRBJ2-3	CASSYTTDTQYF
14	TRBV3-1	many	TRBJ2-1	CASSPKVAPSEQFF
15	TRBV6-2/TRBV6-3	many	TRBJ2-1	CASSYSVDGDNEQFF
13	TRBV6-1	-	TRBJ2-7	CASRPSGTYEQYF
14	TRBV12-3/TRBV12-4	few	TRBJ2-2	CASSDGPGTGELFF
14	TRBV6-1	few	TRBJ2-7	CASSVGSESYEQYF
15	TRBV7-3	-	TRBJ2-1	CASSSQGATYNEQFF
16	TRBV11-2	-	TRBJ2-3	CASSPGLAEAGDTQYF
12	TRBV20-1	few	TRBJ1-5	CSARDGNQPQHF
16	TRBV3-1	once	TRBJ1-2	CASSQAGTAANYGYTF
14	TRBV7-3	few	TRBJ2-1	CASSPQRGGYEQFF
14	TRBV20-1	many	TRBJ1-1	CSAPGRGINTEAFF
17	TRBV10-3	-	TRBJ2-5	CASSFQGTSGSFETQYF
14	TRBV9	few	TRBJ1-1	CASSPSGTSRRAFF
13	TRBV12-3/TRBV12-4	-	TRBJ2-3	CASSLGRSDTQYF
16	TRBV6-1	few	TRBJ2-7	CASTPTSRGLSYEQYF